This passage covers 3 T cell receptor beta chains from one sample sequenced in a study of CD8 T cells in Susac syndrome. Random hexamers were used to reverse transcribe the RNA input (roughly 0.5 to 1 ug). Each CDR3 protein is one row after TCRdb ran MiXCR on the immunoSEQ multiplex PCR reads. Here the sample spans about 280,000 distinct CDR3 sequences, roughly 85% being singletons. The sample consisted of CD8+ T cells from PBMCs. The receptor source for this set is a human donor with multiple sclerosis.

This clonotype has just a few counts. The chain couples TRBV27 to TRBJ1-1; TRBD1 might be the D (6 bases). The germline V gene has CDR1 MNHEY and CDR2 SMNVEV (reference sequence). V lost 8 bases, J lost 8 bases, and 18 bases lay in between. CDR3 length: 13 residues. Written as DNA, the CDR3 is TGTGCCAGCTCCCTTGGGGGGGGCTCAGAAGCTTTCTTT. Amino acid sequence: CASSLGGGSEAFF.

This clonotype has only a few counts. This chain connects TRBV18 to TRBJ1-1; D gene ambiguous. The germline V gene has CDR1 KGHSH and CDR2 LQKENI. This CDR3 contains 14 residues. V shed 6 bases and J shed 8 bases, with 19 bases lying between them. CDR3 coding DNA: TGTGCCAGCTCGCCTCCAGCGAGTCTACCCGAAGCTTTCTTT. It yields the protein CASSPPASLPEAFF.

The chain joins TRBV10-2 to TRBJ1-1, with D uncertain. CDR3 length: 15 residues. V dropped 0 bases and J dropped 2 bases, with 10 bases sitting between them. Germline CDR1 reads WSHSY; CDR2 reads SAAADI. CDR3 nucleotide sequence: TGCGCCAGCAGTGAGTCGACGGGCGTTAACACTGAAGCTTTCTTT. It yields the protein CASSESTGVNTEAFF.